The 27 T cell receptor beta chains reported below all come from one sample, sequenced in a study of monozygotic twins with inflammatory bowel disease. Using the 5' RACE reads, TCRdb records one entry per CDR3 protein without DNA. Its table records 310,000 or so distinct CDR3 sequences. Sequencing was performed on blood. These receptors originate from a human donor with ulcerative colitis or Crohn's disease, or a healthy co-twin of an affected twin (not recorded which).

This chain connects TRBV5-1 to TRBJ2-3. Germline V CDR1 and CDR2: SGHRS, YFSETQ. This CDR3 region has 13 residues. Here the CDR3 reads CASSLEGLDTQYF.

This rearrangement joins TRBV5-1 to TRBJ2-7; TCRdb gives TRBD2 as the D gene, but with no DNA this cannot be confirmed. The length of the CDR3 is 16 residues. CDR1 and CDR2 (germline): SGHRS, YFSETQ. The CDR3 sequence is CASSLGRLAGVYEQYF.

The chain joins TRBV7-2 to TRBJ1-5. The germline V gene has CDR1 SGHTA and CDR2 FQGNSA. The CDR3 runs to 14 residues. The CDR3 sequence: CASSLANSFQPQHF.

This sequence joins TRBV20-1 and TRBJ2-1; TCRdb outputs TRBD2, but without DNA this stays unchecked. The CDR3 runs 15 residues. Germline lookup yields CDR1 DFQATT and CDR2 SNEGSKA (reference sequence). The CDR3 sequence: CSTYSGRARINEQFF.

The rearrangement joins TRBV10-3 to TRBJ2-7; TCRdb reports TRBD2, a call that lacks DNA to check it against. CDR3 size: 14 residues. CDR1 is ENHRY and CDR2 is SYGVKD in the germline V gene. The CDR3 sequence: CAIKGEGLSYEQYF.

This chain joins TRBV10-3 and TRBJ1-5; TCRdb's D call, TRBD1, is unchecked because there is no DNA. The CDR3 extends over 14 amino acids. Germline CDR1 ENHRY, CDR2 SYGVKD. This CDR3 reads CAIRAGNSNQPQHF.

The rearrangement joins TRBV28 to TRBJ2-1; TCRdb's D call of TRBD1 is untestable without DNA. Germline V gene data show CDR1 as MDHEN and CDR2 as SYDVKM. The length of the CDR3 is 13 residues. This CDR3 is CASRYTGTVDQFF.

The CDR3 loop reads CASSAALRGTGELFF. V gene TRBV28 combines with J gene TRBJ2-2. Germline CDR1 reads MDHEN; CDR2 reads SYDVKM. This CDR3 region has 15 residues.

The chain uses TRBV12-3 or TRBV12-4 and TRBJ1-3. This CDR3 contains 14 residues. CDR3 region: CASRPGSSGNTIYF.

The chain recombines TRBV30 with TRBJ1-2; TCRdb's D gene call, TRBD1, goes unchecked for lack of DNA. The CDR3 has 15 amino acids. Germline V gene lookup returns CDR1 GTSNPN and CDR2 SVGIG (reference sequence). The CDR3 loop is CAWSRTGGLNYGYTF.

V usage is TRBV28 and J usage is TRBJ2-3; checking the TCRdb D call of TRBD1 is not possible without DNA. CDR3 length equals 16 residues. CDR1 MDHEN and CDR2 SYDVKM come from the germline V gene. This CDR3 is CASSPRLGLGTDTQYF.

This chain uses TRBV28 with TRBJ2-1. CDR3 size: 14 residues. CDR1 and CDR2 (germline): MDHEN, SYDVKM. CDR3 sequence: CASRGWRPAYEQFF.

The rearrangement uses TRBV4-3 and TRBJ2-2; TCRdb's assignment of TRBD2 cannot be checked, as there is no DNA. CDR3 length equals 16 residues. From germline, CDR1 is LGHNA and CDR2 YSLEER. The CDR3: CASSAIAGVGGGELFF.

The chain's CDR3 is CASSKGSSGQGYGYTF. The chain links TRBV21-1 to TRBJ1-2; TCRdb proposes TRBD1, but this gene call is untestable without DNA. TRBV21-1 represents a pseudogene. This CDR3 has 16 amino acids.

The chain carries TRBV20-1 and TRBJ2-7. The germline V gene encodes CDR1 DFQATT and CDR2 SNEGSKA (reference sequence). The CDR3 runs 15 residues. Here the CDR3 reads CSAIPTVGTLGEQYF.

The rearrangement links TRBV6-5 to TRBJ1-2; TCRdb indicates TRBD1, and absent DNA this call remains unverified. Germline values: CDR1 MNHEY, CDR2 SVGAGI. There are 13 residues in the CDR3. CDR3 in amino acids: CASRPTGLYGYTF.

The V call is TRBV29-1, the J call TRBJ2-5; TCRdb's assignment of TRBD2 cannot be checked, as there is no DNA. CDR1 is SQVTM and CDR2 is ANQGSEA in the germline V gene. The CDR3 totals 15 residues. The CDR3 is CSVGGLENEQETQYF.

The chain combines TRBV10-3 with TRBJ2-3. This CDR3 spans 12 amino acids. Germline CDR1 and CDR2: ENHRY and SYGVKD. The CDR3 region is CAISPSTDTQYF.

The V gene is TRBV20-1, the J gene TRBJ1-1; TCRdb's D call, TRBD1, is unchecked because there is no DNA. The length of the CDR3 is 14 residues. Germline CDR1 is DFQATT and CDR2 is SNEGSKA (reference sequence). Here the CDR3 reads CSASRGTGLTEAFF.

The chain has TRBV5-1 and TRBJ2-5; TCRdb's D call of TRBD1 is untestable without DNA. This CDR3 has 17 residues. The germline V gene encodes CDR1 SGHRS and CDR2 YFSETQ. CDR3 sequence: CASSLVLGGGLQETQYF.

The chain has TRBV10-3 and TRBJ1-1. This CDR3 is built from 13 residues. Germline CDR1 reads ENHRY; CDR2 reads SYGVKD. This CDR3 is CAISEGLNTEAFF.

The CDR3 reads CASSYDRTGGREQYF. The chain carries TRBV5-1 and TRBJ2-7; the TCRdb call, TRBD1, lacks DNA for checking. CDR3 size: 15 residues. CDR1 SGHRS and CDR2 YFSETQ come from the germline V gene.

This chain connects TRBV12-3 or TRBV12-4 to TRBJ2-5; TCRdb designates TRBD2, a call that cannot be tested without DNA. The CDR3 totals 13 residues. The CDR3 sequence is CASSILAQETQYF.

The chain couples TRBV20-1 to TRBJ1-5; checking the TCRdb D call of TRBD1 is not possible without DNA. The V gene's germline CDR1 is DFQATT and CDR2 SNEGSKA (reference sequence). The CDR3 spans 19 residues. The CDR3: CSARGLVGAGLSKDQPQHF.

CDR3 residues: CASSLWGSSPNEQFF. The V and J genes are TRBV28 and TRBJ2-1. The germline V gene has CDR1 MDHEN and CDR2 SYDVKM. This CDR3 is built from 15 residues.

V is TRBV4-3 and J is TRBJ2-3; TCRdb's assignment of TRBD2 cannot be checked, as there is no DNA. CDR3 length: 15 amino acids. Germline CDR1 LGHNA, CDR2 YSLEER. The CDR3 protein is CAIPLTSTSTDTQYF.

The chain employs TRBV7-3 and TRBJ2-3; TCRdb outputs TRBD1, but without DNA this stays unchecked. Germline V lookup: CDR1 SGHTA, CDR2 FQGTGA. The CDR3 covers 17 residues. CDR3 amino acids: CASSSPDRGLGTDTQYF.